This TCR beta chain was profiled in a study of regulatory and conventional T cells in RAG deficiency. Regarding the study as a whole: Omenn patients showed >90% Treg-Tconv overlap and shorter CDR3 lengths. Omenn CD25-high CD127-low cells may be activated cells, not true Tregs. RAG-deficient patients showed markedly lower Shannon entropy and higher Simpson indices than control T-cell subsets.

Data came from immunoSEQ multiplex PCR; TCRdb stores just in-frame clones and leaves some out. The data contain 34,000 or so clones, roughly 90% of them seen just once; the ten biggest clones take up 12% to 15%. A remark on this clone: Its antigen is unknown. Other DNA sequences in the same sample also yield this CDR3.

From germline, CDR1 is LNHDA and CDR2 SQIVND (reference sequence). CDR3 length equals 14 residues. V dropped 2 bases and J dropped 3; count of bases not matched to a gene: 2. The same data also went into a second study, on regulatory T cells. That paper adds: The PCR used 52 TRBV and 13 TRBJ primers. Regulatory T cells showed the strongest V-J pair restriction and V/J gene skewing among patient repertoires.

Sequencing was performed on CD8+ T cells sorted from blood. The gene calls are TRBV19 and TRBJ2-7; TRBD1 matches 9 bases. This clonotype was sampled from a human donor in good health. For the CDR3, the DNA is TGTGCCAGTAGTATAACAGGGGGCATCTACGAGCAGTACTTC. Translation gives CASSITGGIYEQYF. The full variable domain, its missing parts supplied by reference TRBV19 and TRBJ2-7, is DGGITQSPKYLFRKEGQNVTLSCEQNLNHDAMYWYRQDPGQGLRLIYYSQIVNDFQKGDIAEGYSVSREKKESFPLTVTSAQKNPTAFYLCASSITGGIYEQYFGPGTRLTVT.